The 15 T cell receptor beta chains below were found in one sample sequenced in a study of blood T cell repertoires in COVID-19. The repertoire was sequenced with immunoSEQ multiplex PCR; TCRdb's copy has only in-frame clones and lacks some. The sample contains 200,000 to 250,000 clones, around 90% of which appear only once. The specimen sequenced was PBMCs or T cells enriched from blood (not recorded which). Receptor source: a woman younger than 45 who had recovered from COVID-19.

The rearrangement uses TRBV5-6 and TRBJ1-2; TRBD1 matches 7 bases. The V gene end was trimmed by 4 bases and the J gene end by 8 bases; junction bases not matched to a gene: 8. CDR1 is SGHDT, CDR2 YYEEEE, per germline. This CDR3 spans 13 amino acids. CDR3 residues: CASSLDRRRGYTF. For the CDR3, the DNA is TGTGCCAGCAGCCTGGACAGGCGTCGAGGCTACACCTTC.

This clone was recorded a few times. This sequence joins TRBV7-2 and TRBJ1-5, with D unclear. This CDR3 is built from 14 residues. Germline lookup yields CDR1 SGHTA and CDR2 FQGNSA. The V gene lost 5 bases and the J gene lost 6 bases, with 14 bases spanning the gap. The CDR3 DNA sequence: TGTGCCAGCAGCCAGTGGGGAGGCGGTCAGCCCCAGCATTTT. It encodes CASSQWGGGQPQHF.

This clone was observed a handful of times. The CDR3 DNA reads TGTGCCAGTAGTTTTACCACAGGGGGACGTGAAAAACTGTTTTTT. It specifies CASSFTTGGREKLFF. This chain connects TRBV19 to TRBJ1-4, with 8 bases lining up with TRBD1. The CDR3 has 15 residues. V lost 5 bases, J lost 7 bases, and 9 bases stayed unmatched. CDR1 is LNHDA, CDR2 SQIVND, per germline (reference sequence).

V and J are TRBV5-4 and TRBJ2-2; TRBD2 matches 10 bases. CDR3 size: 15 residues. In germline, CDR1 is SGHNT, CDR2 YYREEE (reference sequence). V shed 5 bases, J shed 7 bases, and the junction held 8 bases outside the gene matches. CDR3 sequence: CASSRSGGASGELFF. CDR3 DNA sequence: TGTGCCAGCAGTCGGAGCGGGGGGGCGAGCGGGGAGCTGTTTTTT.

In DNA form, the CDR3 reads TGCAGCGTTGGGGGACTTGGAAACACCATATATTTT. This codes for CSVGGLGNTIYF. This chain links TRBV29-1 with TRBJ1-3; D is perhaps TRBD1 (5 bases). This CDR3 spans 12 amino acids. Germline CDR1 reads SQVTM; CDR2 reads ANQGSEA. V shed 4 bases and J shed 3 bases, with 7 bases lying between them.

The V gene is TRBV4-3, the J gene TRBJ1-2; a weak D match, TRBD1 (5 bases). Germline V gene lookup returns CDR1 LGHNA and CDR2 YSLEER. The length of the CDR3 is 15 residues. The V gene lost 0 bases and the J gene lost 4 bases, with 12 bases spanning the gap. CDR3 amino acids: CASSQDGRVAYGYTF. CDR3 nucleotide sequence: TGCGCCAGCAGCCAAGACGGCAGGGTGGCCTATGGCTACACCTTC.

The chain carries TRBV11-2 and TRBJ2-5, with D possibly matching TRBD2 (7 bases). Germline CDR1 reads SGHAT; CDR2 reads FQNNGV. V was clipped by 5 bases and J by 3 bases, with 16 bases between them. This CDR3 spans 15 amino acids. The CDR3 spells CASSRGGGLEETQYF. The CDR3, as DNA: TGTGCCAGCAGCCGAGGGGGAGGGCTAGAAGAGACCCAGTACTTC.

The CDR3 DNA sequence: TGCAGCGTTGAAGGCAGGGATGGTCAGCCCCAGCATTTT. This codes for CSVEGRDGQPQHF. V usage is TRBV29-1 and J usage is TRBJ1-5, with D tentatively TRBD1 (5 bases). The CDR3 runs to 13 residues. Germline V gene data show CDR1 as SQVTM and CDR2 as ANQGSEA. Trimming took 1 base from V and 6 from J, leaving 10 bases between them. Full variable domain (missing parts from reference TRBV29-1 and TRBJ1-5): SAVISQKPSRDICQRGTSLTIQCQVDSQVTMMFWYRQQPGQSLTLIATANQGSEATYESGFVIDKFPISRPNLTFSTLTVSNMSPEDSSIYLCSVEGRDGQPQHFGDGTRLSIL.

Regarding this clone: An end of the junction differs from the germline gene, which may be a read error. The chain joins TRBV2 to TRBJ2-7, with 8 bases lining up with TRBD1. The CDR3 sequence is 15 residues long. Germline V CDR1 and CDR2: SNHLY, FYNNEI. The CDR3 DNA sequence: TGTGCCAGCAGGGAAGGACAGGGTAGGGCCTACGAGCAGTACTTC. This codes for CASREGQGRAYEQYF.

The rearrangement joins TRBV9 to TRBJ2-3, with TRBD2 identical over 10 bases. V trimming: 1 base; J trimming: 2 bases; junction bases outside the gene matches: 4. CDR1 is SGDLS, CDR2 YYNGEE, per germline. The CDR3 runs 16 residues. CDR3 region: CASSVTSGAVTDTQYF. CDR3 coding DNA: TGTGCCAGCAGCGTAACTAGCGGGGCCGTCACAGATACGCAGTATTTT.

This rearrangement joins TRBV4-2 to TRBJ2-3, with 11 bases lining up with TRBD1. Germline lookup yields CDR1 LGHNA and CDR2 YNFKEQ. The CDR3 covers 16 residues. The V segment lost 3 bases and the J segment 8 bases; nucleotides outside the gene matches: 10. In DNA form, the CDR3 reads TGTGCCAGCAGCCACGCCCGGACAGGGGGCGGGTCTACGCAGTATTTT. Translating it yields CASSHARTGGGSTQYF.

This sequence joins TRBV5-1 and TRBJ1-2, with a possible D match to TRBD1 (5 bases). The germline gives CDR1 SGHRS, CDR2 YFSETQ. V lost 0 bases to trimming and J lost 3 bases, with 18 bases between them. This CDR3 has 17 residues. The CDR3 is CASSLVWVGARDYGYTF. In nucleotides, the CDR3 is TGCGCCAGCAGCTTGGTTTGGGTAGGGGCGAGAGACTATGGCTACACCTTC.

The V and J genes are TRBV19 and TRBJ1-5, with TRBD1 as a possible D gene (6 bases). This CDR3 comprises 14 residues. Germline loops: CDR1 LNHDA, CDR2 SQIVND (reference sequence). V lost 10 bases and J 4 bases, leaving 17 bases between the germline ends. The DNA for the CDR3 is TGTGCCACCTCGGATCGACAGGCAAATCAGCCCCAGCATTTT. Its protein is CATSDRQANQPQHF.

V usage is TRBV3-1 (or the pseudogene TRBV3-2) and J usage is TRBJ2-1; no reliable D call. The germline V gene encodes CDR1 LGHDT and CDR2 YNNKEL (reference sequence). V shed 6 bases and J shed 0 bases, with 6 bases lying between them. The CDR3 is 13 residues long. Here the CDR3 DNA reads TGTGCCAGCAGTACCAGCTCCTACAATGAGCAGTTCTTC. This sequence encodes CASSTSSYNEQFF.

The rearrangement uses TRBV7-8 and TRBJ1-5, with 9 positions matching TRBD1. CDR1 and CDR2 from the germline V gene are SGHVS and FQNEAQ. The CDR3 has 17 amino acids. Germline trimming cut 3 bases from V and 0 bases from J; bases unmatched to any gene: 6. DNA of the CDR3: TGTGCCAGCAGCTTGGCGACAGGGGGTTATAGCAATCAGCCCCAGCATTTT. Its protein is CASSLATGGYSNQPQHF.